This TCR beta chain was retrieved from a study of T cells in Graves' hyperthyroidism and ophthalmopathy. Amplified TCR beta CDR3 regions came from RNA transcripts. Using the HTBI primer set, a first-round RT-PCR was run on the TCR CDR3. TCRdb redid the calling of the multiplex PCR reads with MiXCR, one entry per CDR3 protein. The table lists roughly 420,000 distinct CDR3 sequences, around 16% of them singletons, with just under 8% in the top ten. In its sample, this clonotype was seen many times. This could be a read error, since a much larger clone is one nucleotide away. The CDR3 is made up of 14 amino acids. Germline V lookup: CDR1 SNHLY, CDR2 FYNNEI.

The sequencing input was blood. The TCR originated in a woman aged 18 to 35 with Graves' hyperthyroidism. This chain uses TRBV2 with TRBJ2-1; TRBD1 aligns across 9 bases. In DNA, the CDR3 is TGTGCCAGCGGTGAACAGGGGGCGGGGGATGAGCAGTTCTTC. Protein: CASGEQGAGDEQFF.